The clone carrying this T cell receptor (beta chain) has only one observation. Its specificity is unknown. The sample comes from a study of shared clonotypes between healthy human individuals. Study-level points and caveats: Rarefaction curves obtained for sorted subsets showed sequencing incomplete despite large depth.

TCRdb's table, derived via immunoSEQ multiplex PCR, lists solely in-frame clones and lacks some. The profile shows about 2.3 million clones, more than 80% of them singletons. CDR3 length equals 16 residues. Between the trimmed V and J ends, which lost 0 bases and 0 bases, there was a span of 11 bases. CDR1 KGHSH and CDR2 LQKENI come from the germline V gene. The receptor's source is a man aged 18 to 29 in good health. Some clones in this sample may be carry-over from other donors' samples. The V call is TRBV18, the J call TRBJ2-5, with D uncertain. The sample consisted of naive CD4+ T cells from PBMCs. Sample subset: CD45RA+ positively selected. CDR3 amino acids: CASSPPGRLYQETQYF. CDR3 sequence (DNA): TGTGCCAGCTCACCACCGGGCCGACTCTACCAAGAGACCCAGTACTTC.